Below are 18 T cell receptor beta chains sequenced from a single sample in a study of blood T cell repertoires in COVID-19. The assay was immunoSEQ multiplex PCR, and TCRdb's table has in-frame clones only and misses some. The sample lists fewer than 250,000 clones, less than 85% occurring once. What was sequenced was PBMCs or T cells enriched from blood (not recorded which). All receptors come from a woman aged 25 to 39 who had recovered from COVID-19.

The chain is built from TRBV5-1 and TRBJ2-2; the D gene is possibly TRBD1 (6 bases). Germline CDR1 is SGHRS and CDR2 is YFSETQ. The CDR3 consists of 15 residues. Trimming pared 1 base from V and 4 bases from J, leaving 11 bases between. This CDR3 is CASSLLGAPTGELFF. The CDR3 DNA is TGCGCCAGCAGCTTGCTGGGGGCCCCCACCGGGGAGCTGTTTTTT.

The J gene is TRBJ1-1, the V gene TRBV11-2; possibly TRBD1 for D (5 bases). The CDR3 runs 13 residues. Per germline, CDR1 SGHAT and CDR2 FQNNGV. The V end lost 5 bases, the J end lost 2 bases, and 9 bases lay between the germline ends. This chain's CDR3 is CASSLDSNTEAFF. The CDR3 nucleotides are TGTGCCAGCAGCCTTGACAGCAACACTGAAGCTTTCTTT.

The chain combines TRBV15 with TRBJ2-7; a possible D gene is TRBD1 (6 bases). The CDR3 spans 14 residues. Germline V gene lookup returns CDR1 LNHNV and CDR2 YYDKDF (reference sequence). The germline V and J ends were trimmed by 4 bases and 0 bases, with 10 bases remaining between them. The CDR3 loop reads CATSTRGDSYEQYF. The CDR3 DNA reads as TGTGCCACCAGCACCAGGGGTGACTCCTACGAGCAGTACTTC.

The V and J genes are TRBV4-1 and TRBJ2-3; 9 bases match TRBD1. Trimming at V came to 3 bases and at J to 4 bases, leaving 11 bases not matched to a gene. CDR1 and CDR2 (germline): MGHRA, YSYEKL. This CDR3 comprises 17 residues. CDR3 amino acids: CASSQESYRGRADTQYF. The DNA for the CDR3 is TGCGCCAGCAGCCAGGAAAGTTACAGGGGGCGGGCAGATACGCAGTATTTT.

The V gene is TRBV18, the J gene TRBJ1-2, with 11 bases that match TRBD1. CDR1 and CDR2 from the germline V gene are KGHSH and LQKENI. Unmatched junction bases numbered 8, after V lost 0 bases and J lost 8 bases. This CDR3 is 16 amino acids long. The chain's CDR3 is CASSPPTGTGGTGYTF. The CDR3 DNA reads as TGTGCCAGCTCACCACCTACCGGGACAGGGGGAACAGGCTACACCTTC. Full variable domain (rest looked up from reference TRBV18 and TRBJ1-2): NAGVMQNPRHLVRRRGQEARLRCSPMKGHSHVYWYRQLPEEGLKFMVYLQKENIIDESGMPKERFSAEFPKEGPSILRIQQVVRGDSAAYFCASSPPTGTGGTGYTFGSGTRLTVV.

This clone was counted a single time. The V gene is TRBV4-2, the J gene TRBJ2-5; D might be TRBD1 (5 bases). Trimming left V 0 bases short and J 5 bases short, with 13 bases between. Germline values: CDR1 LGHNA, CDR2 YNFKEQ. The CDR3 spans 15 residues. Here the CDR3 reads CASSQEDTFLETQYF. In nucleotides, the CDR3 is TGTGCCAGCAGCCAAGAGGACACCTTCTTGGAGACCCAGTACTTC.

V and J are TRBV12-5 and TRBJ1-2; a possible D gene is TRBD1 (6 bases). Trimming removed 7 bases from V and 7 bases from J, with 19 bases in between. The CDR3 runs 14 residues. The germline CDR1 and CDR2 sequences are LGHNT and FRNRAP. The CDR3 region has the DNA TGTGCTAGTGCTACAGGGCAGGGTGCTTTTGGCTACACCTTC. Its translation: CASATGQGAFGYTF.

This chain links TRBV28 with TRBJ2-3, with 8 bases matching TRBD1. Trimming removed 5 bases from V and 14 bases from J; junction bases left unmatched: 9. The germline V gene has CDR1 MDHEN and CDR2 SYDVKM. This CDR3 has 12 residues. CDR3 sequence: CASSGHRDRRYF. The CDR3 DNA reads TGTGCCAGCAGTGGACACCGGGACAGGAGGTATTTT.

The chain joins TRBV4-2 to TRBJ1-4, with D tentatively TRBD1 (6 bases). V lost 0 bases to trimming and J lost 3 bases, with 11 bases between them. The CDR3 runs 16 residues. Germline V gives CDR1 LGHNA, CDR2 YNFKEQ. This chain's CDR3 is CASSQDLRTANEKLFF. The CDR3 coding sequence is TGTGCCAGCAGCCAAGATCTAAGGACAGCTAATGAAAAACTGTTTTTT.

The chain uses TRBV5-1 and TRBJ2-7, with 10 bases fitting TRBD2. The V segment lost 4 bases and the J segment 5 bases; nucleotides outside the gene matches: 15. This CDR3 spans 17 amino acids. Germline values: CDR1 SGHRS, CDR2 YFSETQ. This chain's CDR3 is CASSLGRGASGGHEQYV. Here the CDR3 DNA reads TGCGCCAGCAGCCTGGGGCGGGGTGCTAGCGGGGGCCACGAGCAGTACGTC.

The chain employs TRBV2 and TRBJ1-6, with 8 bases fitting TRBD1. The CDR3 is 13 residues long. Germline values: CDR1 SNHLY, CDR2 FYNNEI. After removal of 6 bases from V and 10 bases from J, the junction contained 5 bases not matched to a gene. In DNA, the CDR3 is TGTGCCAGCAGCGGACAGGGTGGATCACCCCTCCACTTT. It translates to CASSGQGGSPLHF.

The rearrangement joins TRBV5-1 to TRBJ1-5; 9 nucleotides line up with TRBD1. The V gene end was trimmed by 4 bases and the J gene end by 4 bases; junction bases not matched to a gene: 6. Germline lookup yields CDR1 SGHRS and CDR2 YFSETQ. The CDR3 sequence is 15 residues long. CDR3 sequence reads: CASSQTGGRNQPQHF. The CDR3 region has the DNA TGCGCCAGCAGCCAAACAGGGGGCCGAAATCAGCCCCAGCATTTT. Together with reference TRBV5-1 and TRBJ1-5, the CDR3 gives the full variable domain: KAGVTQTPRYLIKTRGQQVTLSCSPISGHRSVSWYQQTPGQGLQFLFEYFSETQRNKGNFPGRFSGRQFSNSRSEMNVSTLELGDSALYLCASSQTGGRNQPQHFGDGTRLSIL.

The V call is TRBV5-4, the J call TRBJ2-7; D is perhaps TRBD2 (5 bases). The germline V gene has CDR1 SGHNT and CDR2 YYREEE (reference sequence). The CDR3 loop spans 14 amino acids. With 1 base removed from V and 5 bases from J, the gap between germline ends came to 13 bases. The CDR3 region is CASSLFTGSDEQYF. The CDR3 DNA follows: TGTGCCAGCAGCTTGTTTACGGGTAGCGACGAGCAGTACTTC.

V gene TRBV5-1 combines with J gene TRBJ1-3; the D gene is possibly TRBD1 (6 bases). CDR1 SGHRS and CDR2 YFSETQ come from the germline V gene. Trimming removed 4 bases at V and 0 bases at J, with 11 bases between. CDR3 length: 15 residues. In nucleotides, the CDR3 is TGCGCCAGCAGCCAGAGGACAGACTCTGGAAACACCATATATTTT. It is translated as CASSQRTDSGNTIYF.

The chain uses TRBV9 and TRBJ2-1; no clear D. Germline CDR1 and CDR2: SGDLS and YYNGEE. V was clipped by 0 bases and J by 5 bases, with 6 bases between them. The CDR3 consists of 13 residues. CDR3 sequence reads: CASSVGSDNEQFF. The CDR3 bases are TGTGCCAGCAGCGTAGGCAGTGACAATGAGCAGTTCTTC.

V usage is TRBV18 and J usage is TRBJ1-5; D is possibly TRBD1 (6 bases). The germline CDR1 and CDR2 sequences are KGHSH and LQKENI. Trimming removed 5 bases from V and 5 bases from J, with 10 bases in between. There are 13 residues in the CDR3. This CDR3 is CASSSDRHQPQHF. Here the CDR3 DNA reads TGTGCCAGCTCATCGGACAGACATCAGCCCCAGCATTTT.

Worth noting for this clone: The sample carries other DNA sequences with the same CDR3. The chain joins TRBV18 to TRBJ2-1; 9 nucleotides match TRBD1. In germline, CDR1 is KGHSH, CDR2 LQKENI. Trimming took 3 bases from V and 7 from J; bases not matched to a gene: 1. The length of the CDR3 is 13 residues. CDR3 loop: CASSPGQGNEQFF. Here the CDR3 DNA reads TGTGCCAGCTCACCTGGACAGGGGAATGAGCAGTTCTTC.

DNA of the CDR3: TGTGCCAGCAGGGATGACTCGGACGAGCAGTACTTC. Translating it yields CASRDDSDEQYF. The chain uses TRBV2 and TRBJ2-7; D gene unclear. V was trimmed by 6 bases and J by 5 bases, leaving 11 bases between them. This CDR3 has 12 amino acids. The V gene's germline CDR1 is SNHLY and CDR2 FYNNEI.